The 18 T cell receptor beta chains reported below all come from one sample, sequenced in a study of T-cell memory formation after mild COVID-19. TCRdb re-derived calls from the 5' RACE reads in MiXCR, one entry per CDR3 protein. The repertoire holds approximately 250,000 distinct CDR3 sequences, 16% seen once, with 20% to 25% in the top ten. Sequencing input: PBMCs or a T cell subset sorted from them (not recorded which). The receptor set was obtained from a man between 18 and 29 years old who had mild COVID-19 (a few samples of this study predate the infection). Cell type and time point are not known.

This clonotype was observed at least ten times. The chain uses TRBV10-3 and TRBJ2-5, with 9 bases lining up with TRBD1. The germline V gene encodes CDR1 ENHRY and CDR2 SYGVKD. This CDR3 contains 16 residues. J gave up 5 bases and V 0 bases, and 7 bases lay outside the gene matches. The DNA of the CDR3 is TGTGCCATCAGTGAGTCGGGACAGGGAACTCTCGAGACCCAGTACTTC. It encodes CAISESGQGTLETQYF.

In nucleotides, the CDR3 is TGTGCCAGCAGCCCGCTTGGGACTCAAGGTCAAGAGACCCAGTACTTC. Translation gives CASSPLGTQGQETQYF. This sequence joins TRBV7-8 and TRBJ2-5, with D possibly matching TRBD2 (6 bases). Germline-derived CDR1 and CDR2 are SGHVS and FQNEAQ. The CDR3 is made up of 16 amino acids. The V and J ends lost 5 bases and 2 bases respectively, with 18 bases between them.

The rearrangement joins TRBV6-1 to TRBJ2-1; D ambiguous. CDR3 length equals 18 residues. Germline CDR1 reads MNHNS; CDR2 reads SASEGT. V gave up 3 bases and J gave up 8 bases, with 26 bases separating them. CDR3 DNA: TGTGCCAGCAGTGAGTACCACGGCTCCGCGGAGCTCGACCATGAGCAGTTCTTC. Translation gives CASSEYHGSAELDHEQFF.

This clonotype was counted between two and nine times. The chain recombines TRBV6-1 with TRBJ2-3; TRBD1 aligns across 8 bases. V lost 1 base to trimming and J lost 2 bases; unmatched junction nucleotides: 5. Germline CDR1 is MNHNS and CDR2 is SASEGT. This CDR3 spans 16 amino acids. CDR3 bases: TGTGCCAGCAGTGAAGTCTTGACAGGGGACACAGATACGCAGTATTTT. Translation: CASSEVLTGDTDTQYF.

The chain combines TRBV11-2 with TRBJ2-3; D perhaps matches TRBD1 (6 bases). This CDR3 is built from 18 residues. V shed 0 bases and J shed 2 bases, with 18 bases lying between them. Germline V CDR1 and CDR2: SGHAT, FQNNGV. This CDR3 is CASSLEGTGRRDTDTQYF. The CDR3 nucleotides read TGTGCCAGCAGCTTAGAAGGTACAGGGCGAAGGGACACAGATACGCAGTATTTT.

This clonotype showed up just a few times. The chain has TRBV5-1 and TRBJ2-7; 9 positions agree with TRBD1. The V gene's germline CDR1 is SGHRS and CDR2 YFSETQ. With 4 bases clipped from V and 2 bases from J, the junction kept 4 bases outside the gene matches. This CDR3 has 14 amino acids. Here the CDR3 reads CASSAGTGTYEQYF. The DNA of the CDR3 is TGCGCCAGCAGCGCCGGGACAGGGACCTACGAGCAGTACTTC.

The chain employs TRBV7-6 and TRBJ2-3; D is unclear. The CDR3 is 13 residues long. V was pared by 1 base and J by 4 bases, with 6 bases between. From germline, CDR1 is SGHVS and CDR2 FNYEAQ. The CDR3 nucleotides are TGTGCCAGCAGCTTAGGGAGATCAGATACGCAGTATTTT. This encodes CASSLGRSDTQYF.

The chain has TRBV4-1 and TRBJ1-1, with D maybe TRBD1 (6 bases). Trimming left V 0 bases short and J 5 bases short, with 13 bases between. This CDR3 spans 15 amino acids. Germline V lookup: CDR1 MGHRA, CDR2 YSYEKL. Written as DNA, the CDR3 is TGCGCCAGCAGCCAAGAGGTGGGGGGCGCGACTGAAGCTTTCTTT. It is translated as CASSQEVGGATEAFF.

This clonotype was counted between two and nine times. This sequence joins TRBV7-9 and TRBJ1-5; D call uncertain. The CDR3 length is 15 residues. V gave up 1 base and J gave up 2 bases, with 9 bases separating them. CDR1 and CDR2 (germline): SEHNR, FQNEAQ (reference sequence). The CDR3 bases are TGTGCCAGCAGCTTAGTTGGGGTAGGCAATCAGCCCCAGCATTTT. The encoded protein is CASSLVGVGNQPQHF. Full variable domain (rest looked up from reference TRBV7-9 and TRBJ1-5): DTGVSQNPRHKITKRGQNVTFRCDPISEHNRLYWYRQTLGQGPEFLTYFQNEAQLEKSRLLSDRFSAERPKGSFSTLEIQRTEQGDSAMYLCASSLVGVGNQPQHFGDGTRLSIL.

This clonotype came up once. This sequence joins TRBV2 and TRBJ1-1; the D is unclear. V was pared by 3 bases and J by 11 bases, with 10 bases between. Germline V CDR1 and CDR2: SNHLY, FYNNEI. The CDR3 is 11 residues long. DNA for the CDR3: TGTGCCAGCAGTGAGGCAGTACAGGCTTTCTTT. Protein product: CASSEAVQAFF. Variable domain in full (rest from reference TRBV2 and TRBJ1-1): EPEVTQTPSHQVTQMGQEVILRCVPISNHLYFYWYRQILGQKVEFLVSFYNNEISEKSEIFDDQFSVERPDGSNFTLKIRSTKLEDSAMYFCASSEAVQAFFGQGTRLTVV.

This clonotype was counted many times. J is TRBJ1-5 and V is TRBV12-3 or TRBV12-4; D is possibly TRBD1 (5 bases). The CDR3 length is 19 residues. Trimming stripped 7 bases from V and 2 bases from J, with 27 bases between. The CDR3 loop reads CASTDPAAGYTSGNQPQHF. The CDR3 region has the DNA TGTGCCAGCACCGATCCCGCTGCAGGGTACACATCAGGCAATCAGCCCCAGCATTTT.

This chain connects TRBV5-4 to TRBJ2-3; D ambiguous. The CDR3 consists of 12 residues. Between the trimmed V and J ends, which lost 4 bases and 6 bases, there was a span of 9 bases. Per germline, CDR1 SGHNT and CDR2 YYREEE (reference sequence). The CDR3 is CASSLPLDTQYF. In nucleotides, the CDR3 is TGTGCCAGCAGCCTTCCATTGGATACGCAGTATTTT.

This clonotype has just a few counts. This rearrangement joins TRBV20-1 to TRBJ1-2, with D possibly matching TRBD1 (6 bases). This CDR3 is built from 12 residues. The germline gives CDR1 DFQATT, CDR2 SNEGSKA (reference sequence). V was pared by 0 bases and J by 7 bases, with 9 bases between. The DNA of the CDR3 is TGCAGTGCTAGAGAGGGAGGGGGTGGCTACACCTTC. It is translated as CSAREGGGGYTF.

This clonotype came up a few times. The chain joins TRBV5-5 to TRBJ1-4, with TRBD1 matching 7 bases. The CDR3 has 16 residues. V shed 0 bases, J shed 5 bases, and the junction held 7 bases outside the gene matches. Germline CDR1 is SGHKS and CDR2 is YYEKEE (reference sequence). The chain's CDR3 is CASSLVPGQTNEKLFF. Here the CDR3 DNA reads TGTGCCAGCAGCTTGGTACCGGGACAGACGAATGAAAAACTGTTTTTT.

There are a few counts of this clonotype. This chain connects TRBV5-1 to TRBJ1-6, with D unresolved. In germline, CDR1 is SGHRS, CDR2 YFSETQ. Trimming took 3 bases from V and 7 from J, leaving 14 bases between them. CDR3 size: 15 residues. As DNA, the CDR3 is TGCGCCAGCAGCTCGTTCCCATTCAAGAATTCACCCCTCCACTTT. Residues: CASSSFPFKNSPLHF. The variable domain in full, with the rest retrieved from reference TRBV5-1 and TRBJ1-6, is KAGVTQTPRYLIKTRGQQVTLSCSPISGHRSVSWYQQTPGQGLQFLFEYFSETQRNKGNFPGRFSGRQFSNSRSEMNVSTLELGDSALYLCASSSFPFKNSPLHFGNGTRLTVT.

In its sample, this clonotype was seen a few times. The chain joins TRBV11-2 to TRBJ2-5; D unresolved. Germline V CDR1 and CDR2: SGHAT, FQNNGV. V lost 5 bases to trimming and J lost 4 bases, with 11 bases between them. This CDR3 is 13 amino acids long. CDR3 DNA: TGTGCCAGCAGCCCAAACCAACTAGAGACCCAGTACTTC. Encoded protein: CASSPNQLETQYF.

The genes are TRBV5-1 and TRBJ2-7; 8 bases are a match to TRBD2. Germline-derived CDR1 and CDR2 are SGHRS and YFSETQ. The trim removed 4 bases at V and 6 bases at J, leaving 9 bases unmatched. CDR3 length: 14 amino acids. The DNA of the CDR3 is TGCGCCAGCAGCGTGTTCAGGGCGGGGGGCGAGCAGTACTTC. This translates into CASSVFRAGGEQYF.

There are a few counts of this clonotype. The rearrangement joins TRBV27 to TRBJ1-4; weak D call: TRBD1 (5 bases). Germline V CDR1 and CDR2: MNHEY, SMNVEV (reference sequence). This CDR3 is 16 amino acids long. Trimming left V 4 bases short and J 0 bases short, with 12 bases between. CDR3 sequence (DNA): TGTGCCAGCAGTTCTCTAATGGGGGCAACTAATGAAAAACTGTTTTTT. The encoded protein is CASSSLMGATNEKLFF.